This TCR beta chain derives from a study of glioma-infiltrating T cells (dated by TCRdb to 2015 to 2016). With regard to the full study: The study sequenced TCR alpha- and beta-chain repertoires from glioma tissue, from non-neoplastic brain tissue and from matched peripheral blood mononuclear cells. To gauge divergence between tissue and blood T-cell populations, every tissue-infiltrating repertoire was compared against the peripheral blood repertoire from the same patient. The paired cohort was made up of three low-grade glioma patients, seven to nine primary glioblastoma patients and three non-glioma patients who contributed non-neoplastic brain tissue.

TCR alpha and beta CDR3 regions were amplified with the iRepertoire nested amplicon-rescue multiplex PCR (arm-PCR) platform from RNA. The input for one-step reverse transcription and amplification was about 100-400 ng of tissue mRNA or PBMC total RNA. Following bead purification, Illumina adapters were added by a secondary multiplex PCR, and the libraries were gel-purified between 200 and 400 bp. Demultiplexing relied on internal 6-nucleotide barcodes carried by the libraries. Sequencing of libraries was performed on an Illumina MiSeq with 2x220 or 2x250 nucleotide paired-end reads. Per the original workflow: Paired reads were merged using FLASH 1.2.11 and aligned with BWA-MEM to the GRCh37 human genome, and TRA and TRB reads were then extracted. V and J assignment used an IMGT-derived reference of cassette sequences and CDR3 motifs that included pseudogenes. Reads were translated in three frames, and productive CDR3s were defined as those with a C...FGXG motif and no stop codons. A clonotype was defined as a unique combination of a V-J cassette pair and a CDR3 amino acid sequence. Reads were filtered by Hamming distance, thresholded by each sample's sequence error rate in mapped regions. TCRdb reworked the public reads: Q25 trimming with fastp, MiXCR clone assembly, productive beta chains retained. Each entry is one CDR3 protein sequence, shown with its most common DNA and genes. These V and J calls originate from TCRdb's pipeline instead of the authors' own analysis. The sample has fewer than 90,000 distinct CDR3 sequences on record, around 23% of them singletons. Of the sample, approximately 6.7% falls within the top ten clones.

This clonotype was seen only once. It lacks a known antigen. A much larger clone sits a single nucleotide away, making a read error possible. What the authors observed across the whole study: Group comparisons were based on small numbers of patients: three non-neoplastic, three low-grade glioma and eight glioblastoma patients. Very few CDR3 sequences were shared between tissue and blood, attributed to high CDR3 diversity and limited sampling. VJ-independent divergence between tissue and blood was found to be below expectation in non-neoplastic patients but above expectation in all gliomas, particularly low-grade gliomas.

The receptor was derived from a human donor with low-grade glioma or glioblastoma, undergoing nonglioma brain surgery, or in good health (not recorded which). Input material: glioma tissue, nonneoplastic brain tissue, or PBMCs (not recorded which).

The CDR3 region reads CASSFSLPSTDTQHF. At the DNA level, the sequence is TGTGCCAGCAGCTTTAGTCTGCCCAGCACAGATACGCAGCATTTT. The V gene is TRBV5-5 and the J gene is TRBJ2-3; a confident D gene designation cannot be given. Judging by the DNA end, TRBJ1-5 fits better; the J call may be wrong. As encoded in the germline V gene (reference sequence), CDR1 is SGHKS while CDR2 is YYEKEE. The CDR3 runs 15 amino acids, cysteine and phenylalanine included. Only the CDR3 DNA stays, 45 bases, in frame from base 1.